This TCR beta chain was profiled in a study of cytomegalovirus exposure and HLA in healthy donors. In the case of this clone: The antigen remains unidentified.

This PCR relied on a set of 60 Vbeta primers and 13 Jbeta primers. The protocol was immunoSEQ multiplex PCR, while the TCRdb copy is restricted to in-frame clones and leaves out a portion. The data contain about 160,000 clones, approximately 62% of them seen just once; the ten biggest clones take up roughly 1.4%. The CDR3 sequence is 16 residues long. V lost 4 bases to trimming and J lost 6 bases; unmatched junction nucleotides: 10. In germline, CDR1 is SGHRS, CDR2 YFSETQ. Study-level points and caveats: Analysis was carried out at a later point, and it linked a missense DCLRE1C variant to TCR beta V- and J-gene trimming.

The specimen sequenced was PBMCs. The chain is built from TRBV5-1 and TRBJ2-6, with 7 bases aligning to TRBD1. The receptor was derived from a man between 50 and 59 years old in good health and CMV-seronegative. In nucleotides, the CDR3 is TGCGCCAGCAGCCTAGGACAGGCCTGGAAGGCCAACGTCCTGACTTTC. Translating gives CASSLGQAWKANVLTF.